This TCR beta chain came from a study of identifying expanded T cells in peripheral blood. Libraries were prepared by immunoSEQ multiplex PCR; TCRdb keeps only in-frame clonotypes and omits some of them. Of tens of thousands of clones in the sample, approximately 85% were seen once. Of note for this clone: This specimen includes other DNA sequences encoding the same CDR3.

Sequencing used blood. The source of this sequence is a person aged 18-70 years in good health.

The CDR3 DNA follows: TGTGCCAGTAGTAGGCGCGGAAACTATGGCTACACCTTC. It is translated as CASSRRGNYGYTF. This chain uses TRBV19 with TRBJ1-2; D not certain. V was clipped by 4 bases and J by 2 bases, with 8 bases between them. The CDR3 is 13 residues long. Germline CDR1 reads LNHDA; CDR2 reads SQIVND (reference sequence).